This is a list of T cell receptor beta chains from one sample in a study of OX40 agonist ivuxolimab in advanced cancers. Measured with immunoSEQ multiplex PCR; TCRdb has only the in-frame clones, and not every one. The sample includes 70,000 to 85,000 clones, more than 65% of them seen just once. Sequenced here: CD4+ or CD8+ T cells sorted from blood, sampled in a trial of the OX40 agonist ivuxolimab. The receptor source for this set is an adult with an advanced solid tumor such as melanoma, head and neck, liver or kidney cancer. The CDR3 runs from the conserved cysteine through the conserved F or W.

15 | TRBV15 | CATSSREGSLTEAFF
13 | TRBV5-1 | CATGAGGADTQYF
15 | TRBV5-4 | CASSLDIQGIYGYTF
14 | TRBV12-5 | CASGGQATNEKLFF
16 | TRBV7-3 | CASSSPSGGLAGELFF
17 | TRBV4-1 | CASSQTEGSAGYQPQHF
15 | TRBV4-3 | CASSPRGVWGDTQYF
14 | TRBV7-2 | CASSLISSGNTIYF
16 | TRBV6-1 | CASSEGLTGINQPQHF
14 | TRBV10-2 | CASSPDRVNEKLFF
17 | TRBV7-9 | CASSPRTGLPSGNTIYF
16 | TRBV5-1 | CASNPSGWGSTDTQYF
16 | TRBV5-4 | CASSSTGTGVLDTQYF
13 | TRBV10-3 | CAISVGSNQPQHF
12 | TRBV29-1 | CSGGQGNTEAFF
13 | TRBV4-3 | CASSQEGGYGYTF
13 | TRBV15 | CATRNQGSEKLFF
14 | TRBV29-1 | CSVTQTGKPTEAFF
11 | TRBV1 | CTSSKNYGYTF
17 | TRBV16 | CASSQASTPGQGYEQYF
17 | TRBV5-4 | CASSRLGGGATGNTIYF
17 | TRBV4-1 | CASSQPRDRGFNYGYTF
13 | TRBV7-9 | CASSERGGNEQFF
12 | TRBV2 | CASRTGGYEQYF
16 | TRBV5-1 | CASSLTSGGTTDTQYF
15 | TRBV25-1 | CASSSRGDNTGELFF
15 | TRBV27 | CASSLRSGDHNEQFF
14 | TRBV7-3 | CASSQTGTSTEAFF
15 | TRBV18 | CASSPRASPQETQYF
16 | TRBV5-4 | CASSFGTGLTNYGYTF
15 | TRBV6-1 | CASTRIVTPDTEAFF
16 | TRBV10-1 | CASTPKDTKPSYGYTF
14 | TRBV2 | CASIRDREGTEAFF
12 | TRBV13 | CASSPDGSKAFF
13 | TRBV2 | CASGRQGTYGYTF
14 | TRBV19 | CASSIYQGGNGYTF
15 | TRBV5-8 | CASSLLQGRNSPLHF
13 | TRBV2 | CATRTGFNSPLHF
17 | TRBV10-3 | CAISGRVAASPHNEQFF
13 | TRBV2 | CASGTGDLATQYF
14 | TRBV19 | CASSTGQGYYGYTF
14 | TRBV19 | CASSTGLAGEQQFF
15 | TRBV11-2 | CASEDPSGGNNEQFF
12 | TRBV7-3 | CASSLDRNEQFF